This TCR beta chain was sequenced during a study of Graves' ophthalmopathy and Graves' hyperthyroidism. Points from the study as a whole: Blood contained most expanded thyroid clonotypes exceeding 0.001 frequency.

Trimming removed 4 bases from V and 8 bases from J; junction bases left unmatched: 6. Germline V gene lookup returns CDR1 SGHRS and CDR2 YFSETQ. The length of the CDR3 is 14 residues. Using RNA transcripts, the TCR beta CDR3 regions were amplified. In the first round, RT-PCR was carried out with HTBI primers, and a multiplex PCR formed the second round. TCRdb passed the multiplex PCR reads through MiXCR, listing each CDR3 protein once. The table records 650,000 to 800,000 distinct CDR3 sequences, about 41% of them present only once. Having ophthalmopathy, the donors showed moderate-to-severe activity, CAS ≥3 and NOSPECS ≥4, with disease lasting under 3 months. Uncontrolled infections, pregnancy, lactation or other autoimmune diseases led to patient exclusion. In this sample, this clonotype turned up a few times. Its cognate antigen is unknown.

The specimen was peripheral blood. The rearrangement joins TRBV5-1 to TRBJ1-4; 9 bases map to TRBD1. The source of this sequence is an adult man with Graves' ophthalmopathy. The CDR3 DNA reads TGCGCCAGCAGCGAAGACAGGGGGGGCGAAAAACTGTTTTTT. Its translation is CASSEDRGGEKLFF. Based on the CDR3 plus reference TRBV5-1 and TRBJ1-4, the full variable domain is KAGVTQTPRYLIKTRGQQVTLSCSPISGHRSVSWYQQTPGQGLQFLFEYFSETQRNKGNFPGRFSGRQFSNSRSEMNVSTLELGDSALYLCASSEDRGGEKLFFGSGTQLSVL.